The next 10 T cell receptor beta chains were all read from a single sample in a study of T cell repertoires in cytomegalovirus infection. TCRdb reanalysed the reads using MiXCR and keeps one entry per CDR3 protein. The sample includes about 700,000 distinct CDR3 sequences, around a third seen only once; the top ten take 15% to 20%. No antigen is known for these receptors. This sample comprised cultured PBMCs, obtained from culture after CMV antigen stimulation. Receptors were obtained from a human donor in good health (CMV status not recorded). Some clones in this sample may be carry-over from other donors' samples.

This clonotype was recorded many times. The chain employs TRBV7-2 and TRBJ2-7; no reliable D call. Trimming left V 1 base short and J 0 bases short, with 7 bases between. Germline V lookup: CDR1 SGHTA, CDR2 FQGNSA. The CDR3 covers 14 residues. CDR3 amino acids: CASSLVFSSYEQYF. CDR3 nucleotide sequence: TGTGCCAGCAGCTTAGTCTTCAGCTCCTACGAGCAGTACTTC.

This clonotype has only one observation. The chain carries TRBV24-1 and TRBJ2-3; tentatively, D is TRBD2 (5 bases). With 4 bases removed from V and 2 bases from J, the gap between germline ends came to 12 bases. This CDR3 is 15 amino acids long. Germline CDR1 KGHDR, CDR2 SFDVKD. CDR3 in amino acids: CATSDPTGYTDTQYF. CDR3 nucleotides: TGTGCCACCAGTGACCCGACGGGGTACACAGATACGCAGTATTTT.

In its sample, this clonotype was seen many times. The chain combines TRBV7-2 with TRBJ1-3; D is ambiguous. V was clipped by 5 bases and J by 0 bases, with 11 bases between them. The CDR3 consists of 15 residues. Germline CDR1 and CDR2: SGHTA and FQGNSA. The CDR3 DNA is TGTGCCAGCAGCCCCCGGGCCCTCTCTGGAAACACCATATATTTT. The encoded protein is CASSPRALSGNTIYF.

Here the CDR3 DNA reads TGTGCCATCAGTGGAAACCAGGGGGCGGATCAGCCCCAGCATTTT. This sequence encodes CAISGNQGADQPQHF. V gene TRBV10-3 combines with J gene TRBJ1-5; 8 bases match TRBD1. The junction had 7 bases not matched to a gene; V was cut back by 4 bases and J by 5 bases. The germline V gene encodes CDR1 ENHRY and CDR2 SYGVKD. The CDR3 runs to 15 residues.

This clonotype has more than one count but fewer than ten. V gene TRBV12-3 or TRBV12-4 combines with J gene TRBJ2-7; no definite D call. Trimming took 4 bases from V and 0 from J, leaving 13 bases between them. This CDR3 comprises 15 residues. Here the CDR3 DNA reads TGTGCCAGCAGTTCTACGACCAGAAGCTCCTACGAGCAGTACTTC. This translates into CASSSTTRSSYEQYF.

This clonotype was detected only a few times. This chain uses TRBV6-1 with TRBJ2-3, with 10 bases identical to TRBD2. J lost 1 base, V lost 8 bases, and 12 bases had no gene match. Germline CDR1 reads MNHNS; CDR2 reads SASEGT. The CDR3 loop spans 17 amino acids. Here the CDR3 DNA reads TGTGCCAGCTCAAGGGACCTAGCGGGAGACCGCACAGATACGCAGTATTTT. Protein product: CASSRDLAGDRTDTQYF.

The chain is built from TRBV5-6 and TRBJ2-4, with D maybe TRBD2 (7 bases). With 5 bases removed from V and 7 bases from J, the gap between germline ends came to 16 bases. Per the germline V gene, CDR1 is SGHDT and CDR2 is YYEEEE. The CDR3 length is 14 residues. The CDR3: CASSPLGGANIQYF. CDR3 sequence (DNA): TGTGCCAGCAGTCCCCTAGGGGGGGCGAACATTCAGTACTTC. Combining the CDR3 with reference TRBV5-6 and TRBJ2-4 gives the whole variable domain DAGVTQSPTHLIKTRGQQVTLRCSPKSGHDTVSWYQQALGQGPQFIFQYYEEEERQRGNFPDRFSGHQFPNYSSELNVNALLLGDSALYLCASSPLGGANIQYFGAGTRLSVL.

The V call is TRBV15, the J call TRBJ2-2, with 11 bases matching TRBD1. Germline V gene sequence: CDR1 LNHNV, CDR2 YYDKDF (reference sequence). The CDR3 length is 14 residues. The V segment lost 8 bases and the J segment 6 bases; nucleotides outside the gene matches: 5. The CDR3 region is CATRRTGGPGELFF. CDR3 nucleotides: TGTGCCACCCGACGGACAGGGGGCCCCGGGGAGCTGTTTTTT.

This clonotype showed up many times. The rearrangement joins TRBV5-1 to TRBJ2-7, with D unclear. Germline V gene sequence: CDR1 SGHRS, CDR2 YFSETQ. V gave up 7 bases and J gave up 4 bases, with 12 bases separating them. This CDR3 has 12 residues. For the CDR3, the DNA is TGCGCCAGCGTCAGTCCCGGGTACGAGCAGTACTTC. As protein: CASVSPGYEQYF. Full variable domain (remainder filled in from reference TRBV5-1 and TRBJ2-7): KAGVTQTPRYLIKTRGQQVTLSCSPISGHRSVSWYQQTPGQGLQFLFEYFSETQRNKGNFPGRFSGRQFSNSRSEMNVSTLELGDSALYLCASVSPGYEQYFGPGTRLTVT.

This clonotype was counted many times. The chain has TRBV7-2 and TRBJ2-5, with D tentatively TRBD2 (5 bases). The CDR3 sequence is 16 residues long. CDR1 is SGHTA, CDR2 FQGNSA, per germline. V gave up 1 base and J gave up 1 base, with 13 bases separating them. This chain's CDR3 is CASSLGASPTQETQYF. CDR3 in DNA: TGTGCCAGCAGCTTAGGGGCTAGCCCGACCCAAGAGACCCAGTACTTC.